These 17 T cell receptor beta chains share one sample of origin, sequenced in a study of OX40 agonist ivuxolimab in advanced cancers. Repertoires were generated with immunoSEQ multiplex PCR, while TCRdb's copy carries only in-frame clones and drops some. The table shows 25,000 to 35,000 clones, with around nine tenths occurring only once. Sequencing used CD4+ or CD8+ T cells sorted from blood, obtained in a trial of the OX40 agonist ivuxolimab. These receptor sequences come from an adult with an advanced solid tumor such as melanoma, head and neck, liver or kidney cancer.

The V gene is TRBV4-3, the J gene TRBJ1-1; unclear D gene. Trimming removed 1 base at V and 1 base at J, with 7 bases between. Germline CDR1 reads LGHNA; CDR2 reads YSLEER. The CDR3 runs 14 residues. CDR3 region: CASSQVLENTEAFF. The DNA for the CDR3 is TGCGCCAGCAGCCAAGTATTGGAGAACACTGAAGCTTTCTTT.

The chain carries TRBV10-1 and TRBJ1-1; D remains unclear. CDR3 length: 11 amino acids. Trimming cost V 8 bases and J 7 bases, with 11 bases left between them. Germline CDR1 WNHNN, CDR2 SYGVQD (reference sequence). The CDR3 coding sequence is TGCGCCAGCGGCGACGGAGATGAAGCTTTCTTT. Its translation: CASGDGDEAFF.

The rearrangement uses TRBV9 and TRBJ2-7, with D possibly TRBD1 on 8 matching bases. The CDR3 is 14 amino acids. Trimming stripped 2 bases from V and 3 bases from J, with 12 bases between. The germline CDR1 and CDR2 sequences are SGDLS and YYNGEE. CDR3 sequence (DNA): TGTGCCAGCAGCGTCACAGGGGGGGACTACGAGCAGTACTTC. Protein: CASSVTGGDYEQYF.

This clone was found once. V gene TRBV2 combines with J gene TRBJ1-6; D is perhaps TRBD1 (6 bases). V lost 7 bases and J 0 bases, leaving 13 bases between the germline ends. This CDR3 has 16 residues. Germline CDR1 reads SNHLY; CDR2 reads FYNNEI. The CDR3 is CASNKGQSSYNSPLHF. The CDR3 nucleotides read TGTGCCAGCAACAAAGGACAGAGCTCCTATAATTCACCCCTCCACTTT.

The DNA of the CDR3 is TGTGCCAGCAGCGCGGGACCTCCTAGCGCCGGGGAGCTGTTTTTT. Translation: CASSAGPPSAGELFF. V usage is TRBV9 and J usage is TRBJ2-2; D may be TRBD2 (6 bases). Trimming left V 3 bases short and J 6 bases short, with 15 bases between. CDR3 size: 15 residues. CDR1 is SGDLS and CDR2 is YYNGEE in the germline V gene.

The chain combines TRBV6-7 with TRBJ2-7; 10 bases are shared with TRBD2. TRBV6-7 is annotated as an ORF whose role is uncertain. V trimming: 2 bases; J trimming: 2 bases; junction bases outside the gene matches: 3. The CDR3 contains 15 residues. In nucleotides, the CDR3 is TGTGCCAGCAGTTACCCCAGCGGGGGGGCCTACGAGCAGTACTTC. It specifies CASSYPSGGAYEQYF.

V is TRBV2 and J is TRBJ1-5; TRBD1 is a possible D gene (6 bases). This CDR3 region has 14 residues. From germline, CDR1 is SNHLY and CDR2 FYNNEI. V was shortened by 6 bases and J by 7 bases, with 16 bases between the two germline ends. CDR3 protein: CASSIHRAGQPQHF. DNA of the CDR3: TGTGCCAGCAGCATTCACAGGGCGGGGCAGCCCCAGCATTTT.

The chain combines TRBV5-5 with TRBJ2-7; D may be TRBD2 (6 bases). Trimming removed 4 bases at V and 5 bases at J, with 13 bases between. Germline CDR1 reads SGHKS; CDR2 reads YYEKEE (reference sequence). The CDR3 spans 13 residues. CDR3 amino acids: CASSLWGVDEQYF. As DNA, the CDR3 is TGTGCCAGCAGCCTCTGGGGGGTCGACGAGCAGTACTTC. The variable domain in full, completed from reference TRBV5-5 and TRBJ2-7, reads DAGVTQSPTHLIKTRGQQVTLRCSPISGHKSVSWYQQVLGQGPQFIFQYYEKEERGRGNFPDRFSARQFPNYSSELNVNALLLGDSALYLCASSLWGVDEQYFGPGTRLTVT.

The chain has TRBV5-2 and TRBJ2-7; the D call of TRBD1 is as the table states it, not checked on the DNA. TRBV5-2 is classified as a pseudogene. The CDR3 has 14 amino acids. CDR3 residues: CASSQDPGGYEQYF. The CDR3 DNA is TGTGCCAGCAGCCAAGACCCAGGGGGCTACGAGCAGTACTTC.

The chain joins TRBV5-5 to TRBJ1-2; D is unclear. This CDR3 is 13 amino acids long. Germline loops: CDR1 SGHKS, CDR2 YYEKEE (reference sequence). The germline V and J ends were trimmed by 0 bases and 7 bases, with 10 bases remaining between them. The CDR3 region has the DNA TGTGCCAGCAGCTTGGAGGGTACTCGTGGCTACACCTTC. Its protein is CASSLEGTRGYTF.

Written as DNA, the CDR3 is TGTGCCAGCAGCCGCCTCAGGCAGGGGCGGCCTAACTATGGCTACACCTTC. As protein: CASSRLRQGRPNYGYTF. The rearrangement links TRBV5-5 to TRBJ1-2; possible D gene TRBD1, 6 bases. Germline assignment: CDR1 SGHKS and CDR2 YYEKEE (reference sequence). This CDR3 is built from 17 residues. The germline V and J ends were trimmed by 4 bases and 0 bases, with 19 bases remaining between them.

V and J are TRBV5-1 and TRBJ2-7; the D gene is possibly TRBD2 (6 bases). The CDR3 is 15 residues long. From germline, CDR1 is SGHRS and CDR2 YFSETQ. The germline V and J ends were trimmed by 0 bases and 1 base, with 11 bases remaining between them. CDR3: CASSLVAGPSYEQYF. Here the CDR3 DNA reads TGCGCCAGCAGCTTGGTGGCGGGACCATCCTACGAGCAGTACTTC.

Written as DNA, the CDR3 is TGTGCCACCAGCAGAGATCCCACAGGCAATCAGCCCCAGCATTTT. Its translation: CATSRDPTGNQPQHF. The chain joins TRBV15 to TRBJ1-5; D uncertain. Trimming took 0 bases from V and 2 from J, leaving 8 bases between them. In germline, CDR1 is LNHNV, CDR2 YYDKDF (reference sequence). The CDR3 has 15 residues.

CDR3 in amino acids: CASSSGRVEGYTF. The CDR3, as DNA: TGTGCCAGCAGCTCAGGAAGGGTAGAAGGCTACACCTTC. The chain links TRBV7-9 to TRBJ1-2, with D uncertain. This CDR3 is 13 amino acids long. The V end lost 4 bases, the J end lost 8 bases, and 14 bases lay between the germline ends. Germline assignment: CDR1 SEHNR and CDR2 FQNEAQ (reference sequence).

This rearrangement joins TRBV28 to TRBJ1-2, with a weak D call TRBD1 (5 bases). The CDR3 is made up of 15 amino acids. The V gene's germline CDR1 is MDHEN and CDR2 SYDVKM. Trimming took 10 bases from V and 6 from J, leaving 24 bases between them. This chain's CDR3 is CANENCWDGMDGYTF. CDR3 bases: TGTGCCAACGAAAATTGCTGGGACGGGATGGATGGCTACACCTTC.

This chain links TRBV2 with TRBJ2-7; no firm D call. V lost 6 bases to trimming and J lost 3 bases, with 3 bases between them. Germline assignment: CDR1 SNHLY and CDR2 FYNNEI. The CDR3 is made up of 10 amino acids. CDR3 residues: CASRRYEQYF. CDR3 DNA sequence: TGTGCCAGCAGGCGCTACGAGCAGTACTTC.

The chain is built from TRBV15 and TRBJ2-1, with 8 bases fitting TRBD1. Unmatched junction bases numbered 11, after V lost 3 bases and J lost 10 bases. The CDR3 loop spans 15 amino acids. The V gene's germline CDR1 is LNHNV and CDR2 YYDKDF (reference sequence). The CDR3: CATSRGAGQVLEQFF. The CDR3, as DNA: TGTGCCACCAGCAGGGGGGCGGGACAGGTCCTCGAGCAGTTCTTC.